This record looks at one T cell receptor (beta chain) sequence and its context. Its matching antigen is unknown. The data derive from a study of T-cell memory formation after mild COVID-19. Study outcomes and limitations: Whether second-wave clones peaking at day 37 were SARS-CoV-2 specific went unconfirmed. The study found contracting CD4+ clones mainly in CM and EM and contracting CD8+ clones in EMRA. Memory from before infection featured some responding clones, which suggests cross-reactive memory joined. Clones contracting over day 15 to 85 were CD4/CD8 balanced, with later expanders leaning CD4+.

J lost 8 bases, V lost 4 bases, and 21 bases had no gene match. The CDR3 consists of 19 residues. The V gene's germline CDR1 is MGHDK and CDR2 SYGVNS. TCRdb used MiXCR to reprocess the 5' RACE reads, holding one entry per CDR3 protein. The sample holds approximately 250,000 distinct CDR3 sequences; over 15% are singletons and the top ten take around 23%. Sequencing was carried out using PBMCs or a T cell subset sorted from them (not recorded which). The rearrangement links TRBV25-1 to TRBJ2-1; 9 bases are shared with TRBD1. This receptor was taken from a young man who had mild COVID-19 (a few samples of this study predate the infection). Cell type and time point are not known. The CDR3: CASSVIGYTTGTGSHEQFF. In nucleotides, the CDR3 is TGTGCCAGCAGTGTGATCGGATATACGACCGGGACAGGGTCCCATGAGCAGTTCTTC.